This record concerns one TCR beta chain sequence. It lacks a known antigen. No base quality information exists; no much larger clone differs at one position. The data were obtained in a study of naive CD8 T cells in extremely preterm neonates (dated by TCRdb to 2016 to 2017). Concerning the study at large: The study compared TCRbeta CDR3 repertoires of sorted naive CD8+ T cells across four age groups: extremely preterm neonates, term neonates, young children and adults.

Four extremely preterm deliveries, at about 23-27 weeks of gestation, provided the preterm samples. The study excluded pregnancies involving fetal demise, active maternal HSV infection or known maternal HIV infection. A FACSAria III cell sorter was used to sort live, Annexin V-negative naive CD8+ T cells (CD3+CD8+CD45RA+CCR7+). Between roughly 17,000 and 110,000 naive CD8+ T cells were sorted per sample. Mixed venous-arterial cord blood was collected with preassembled standardized sampling kits. Cord blood was held at room temperature and processed no more than 4 hours after collection. Mononuclear cells were isolated from diluted blood by Ficoll-Paque density gradient centrifugation. Before sorting, mononuclear cells were cryopreserved in around 10% DMSO with about 90% FBS and kept in long-term storage at -150 degrees C. After thawing, the cells were stained with Annexin V and with antibodies against CD3, CD8, CCR7 and CD45RA. Genomic DNA was extracted from snap-frozen sorted cell pellets with the DNeasy Blood and Tissue Kit.

A two-step, bias-controlled multiplex PCR was used to amplify TCRbeta CDR3 regions from genomic DNA. Primers specific for every TRBV and TRBJ gene segment were included in the multiplex PCR. The immunoSEQ Assay was used to generate the TCRbeta repertoire data. The study's own analysis went as follows. A relative-frequency ratio and a modified nearest-neighbor algorithm were applied to filter and cluster reads so that closely related sequences were merged. IMGT annotation was followed for the assignment of V, D and J genes to CDR3 sequences. Template counts were corrected for PCR amplification bias and quantified by comparison with synthetic TCR CDR3 analog sequences. Only unique productive sequences, defined as in-frame CDR3 sequences without stop codons, were included in the analyses. The immunoSEQ Analyzer software was used to calculate clonality, defined as 1 minus Pielou's evenness, and iChao1 richness. Depending on the Shapiro-Wilk normality results, either Student's t-test or a non-parametric test was run in JMP for statistical testing. Drawn from immuneACCESS, this table holds only the in-frame rearrangements with V and J called that TCRdb kept. Clones are partly lost; checked studies trace under half to an unresolved V gene and leave the rest unexplained. For V, J and clone size, that table is used; D and trimming come from the DNA. For this sample the table gives about 23,000 clones, of which approximately 88% were detected only once. The top ten constitute 0.7% to 1% of the sample.

Results and caveats for the whole study, not just this receptor: Compared with all other age groups, preterm neonates showed significantly lower iChao1 richness (p < 0.05) along with an even clone distribution, indicating a less rich repertoire. The proportion of shared CDR3 nucleotide sequences was higher in preterm neonates (around 2.7%) than in term neonates (around 0.4%), young children (roughly 0.03%) and adults (around 0.01%). Preterm CDR3s were shorter, with fewer N additions and less junctional trimming, and were closer to germline than those of older groups. The authors noted a small sample size and variable productive template counts among preterm samples as limitations. Prospective longitudinal studies of preterm and term neonates were called for by the authors so that T cell development could be tracked within individuals.

Taken from the germline V gene, the CDR1 and CDR2 loops are SGHTS and YDEGEE. The CDR3 covers 16 residues, taking in both the cysteine and the phenylalanine. CDR3 DNA only is kept here, 48 bases in frame from base 1. Clipping removes 0 bases from V and 4 bases from J, with 4 as the unmatched junction base count. This TCR came from a boy who was born preterm. Sequenced input: naive CD8+ T cells from cord blood. The rearrangement joined TRBV5-8 to TRBJ2-5, with TRBD2 matching 12 junction bases. The DNA sequence follows: TGTGCCAGCAGCTTGGCGAGGGGACTAGCGGGAGAGACCCAGTACTTC. Its protein is CASSLARGLAGETQYF.